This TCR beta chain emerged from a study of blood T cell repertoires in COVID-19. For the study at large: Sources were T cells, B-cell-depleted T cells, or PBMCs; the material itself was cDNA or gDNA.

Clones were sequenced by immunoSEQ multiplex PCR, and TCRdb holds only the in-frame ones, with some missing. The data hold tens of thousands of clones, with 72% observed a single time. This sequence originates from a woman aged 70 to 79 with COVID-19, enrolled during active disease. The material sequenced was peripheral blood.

The CDR3 coding sequence is TGCGCCAGCAGTCAATCCGGTAGCCCTAGCACAGATACGCAGTATTTT. Translation gives CASSQSGSPSTDTQYF. The chain joins TRBV23-1 to TRBJ2-3; no definite D call. TRBV23-1 belongs to the ORF category, with a function that is uncertain. The ends were cut back, 0 bases at V and 0 bases at J, with 10 bases in the middle. This CDR3 contains 16 residues.